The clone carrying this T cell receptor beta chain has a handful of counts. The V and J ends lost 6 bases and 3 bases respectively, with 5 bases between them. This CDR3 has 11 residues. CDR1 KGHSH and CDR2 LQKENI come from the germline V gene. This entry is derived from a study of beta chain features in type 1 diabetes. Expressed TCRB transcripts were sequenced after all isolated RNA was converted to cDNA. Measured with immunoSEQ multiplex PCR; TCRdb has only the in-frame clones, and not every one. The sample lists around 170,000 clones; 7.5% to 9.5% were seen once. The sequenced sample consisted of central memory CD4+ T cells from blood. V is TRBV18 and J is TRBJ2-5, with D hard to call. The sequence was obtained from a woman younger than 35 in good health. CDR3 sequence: CASSSEETQYF. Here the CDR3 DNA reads TGTGCCAGCTCGTCCGAAGAGACCCAGTACTTC.